This entry features one T cell receptor beta chain sequence. The record originates from a study of shared clonotypes between healthy human individuals. This CDR3 has 16 residues. Germline lookup yields CDR1 SGHRS and CDR2 YFSETQ. Trimming removed 4 bases from V and 4 bases from J; junction bases left unmatched: 11. Assay runs were performed at deep level. It was on ten immunoSEQ deep assay plates that unsorted PBMC DNA was sequenced. Authors' processing steps: As immunoSEQ supplied junction-only sequences (without quality scores), filtering differed. Clones were sequenced by immunoSEQ multiplex PCR, and TCRdb holds only the in-frame ones, with some missing. Clonal size and the V and J genes are those of that table, whereas D and trimming came from the DNA. The sample includes about 500,000 clones, roughly 80% of them seen just once. When samples were unsorted, 75 million to 95 million PBMCs were used for genomic DNA.

Input material: PBMCs. V gene TRBV5-1 combines with J gene TRBJ1-3; 7 bases align to TRBD1. The clonotype was recovered from a middle-aged woman in good health. Some clones in this sample may be carry-over from other donors' samples. The DNA of the CDR3 is TGCGCCAGCAGCCGAGACAGGGTTCAAGGGGGAAACACCATATATTTT. As protein: CASSRDRVQGGNTIYF.